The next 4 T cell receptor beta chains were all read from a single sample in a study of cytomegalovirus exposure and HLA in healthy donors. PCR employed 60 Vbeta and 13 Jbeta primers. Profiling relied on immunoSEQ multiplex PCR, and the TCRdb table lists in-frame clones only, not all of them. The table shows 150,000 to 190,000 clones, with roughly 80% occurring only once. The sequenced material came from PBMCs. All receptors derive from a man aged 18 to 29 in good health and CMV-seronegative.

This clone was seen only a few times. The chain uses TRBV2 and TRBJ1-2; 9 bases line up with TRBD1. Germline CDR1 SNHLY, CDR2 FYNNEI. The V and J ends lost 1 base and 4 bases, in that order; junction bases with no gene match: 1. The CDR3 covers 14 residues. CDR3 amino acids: CASSEEGQGYGYTF. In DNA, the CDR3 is TGTGCCAGCAGTGAAGAGGGACAGGGCTATGGCTACACCTTC.

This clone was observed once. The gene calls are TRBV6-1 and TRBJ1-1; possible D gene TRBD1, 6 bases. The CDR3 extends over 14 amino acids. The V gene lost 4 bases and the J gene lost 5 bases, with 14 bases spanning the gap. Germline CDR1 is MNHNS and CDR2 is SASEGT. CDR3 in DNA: TGTGCCAGCAGTGCATCCCGAAGGGGGACTGAAGCTTTCTTT. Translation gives CASSASRRGTEAFF.

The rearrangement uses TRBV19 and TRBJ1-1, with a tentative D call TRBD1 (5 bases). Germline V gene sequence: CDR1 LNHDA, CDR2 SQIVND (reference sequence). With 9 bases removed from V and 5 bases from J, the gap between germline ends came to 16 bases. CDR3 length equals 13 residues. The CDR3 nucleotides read TGTGCCAGCGCACCGGGGGGTAGTACTGAAGCTTTCTTT. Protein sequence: CASAPGGSTEAFF.

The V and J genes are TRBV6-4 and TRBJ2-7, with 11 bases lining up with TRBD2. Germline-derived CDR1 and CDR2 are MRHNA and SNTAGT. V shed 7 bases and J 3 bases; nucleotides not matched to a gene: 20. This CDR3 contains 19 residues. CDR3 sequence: CASTPLLAGVPPSVYEQYF. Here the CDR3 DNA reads TGTGCCAGCACCCCCCTACTAGCGGGAGTACCCCCTTCGGTCTACGAGCAGTACTTC.